This T cell receptor beta chain was observed in a study of blood T cell repertoires in COVID-19. Generated by immunoSEQ multiplex PCR, the TCRdb table keeps only in-frame clones and is missing some. The repertoire includes about 140,000 clones, 80% to 90% of them detected once, and 3.4% sits in the top ten. V lost 1 base and J 3 bases, leaving 6 bases between the germline ends. This CDR3 spans 13 amino acids. Germline CDR1 reads MNHNS; CDR2 reads SASEGT. Specimen: PBMCs or T cells enriched from blood (not recorded which). The rearrangement joins TRBV6-1 to TRBJ1-1, with D hard to call. The sequence derives from a woman in her 50s with acute COVID-19. CDR3 coding DNA: TGTGCCAGCAGTGAAGTGAGGTACACTGAAGCTTTCTTT. Translated: CASSEVRYTEAFF.